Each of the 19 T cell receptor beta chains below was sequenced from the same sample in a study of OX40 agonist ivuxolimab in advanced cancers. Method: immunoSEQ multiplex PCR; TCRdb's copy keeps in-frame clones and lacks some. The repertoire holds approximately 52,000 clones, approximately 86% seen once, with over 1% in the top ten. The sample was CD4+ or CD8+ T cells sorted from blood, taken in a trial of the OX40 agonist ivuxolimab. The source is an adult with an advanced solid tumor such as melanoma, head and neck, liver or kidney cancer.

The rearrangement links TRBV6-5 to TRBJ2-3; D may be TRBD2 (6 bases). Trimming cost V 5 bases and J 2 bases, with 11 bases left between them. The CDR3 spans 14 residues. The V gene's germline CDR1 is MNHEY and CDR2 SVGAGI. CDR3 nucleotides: TGTGCCAGCAGTAGGGACTCCTTCACAGATACGCAGTATTTT. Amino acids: CASSRDSFTDTQYF.

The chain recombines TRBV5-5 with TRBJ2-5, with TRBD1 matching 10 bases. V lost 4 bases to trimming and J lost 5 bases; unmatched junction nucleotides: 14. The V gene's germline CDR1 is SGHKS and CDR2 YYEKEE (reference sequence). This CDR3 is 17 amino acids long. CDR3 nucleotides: TGTGCCAGCAGCCGAGGGCCAGACAGGGGGCTGAGTGAGACCCAGTACTTC. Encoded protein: CASSRGPDRGLSETQYF.

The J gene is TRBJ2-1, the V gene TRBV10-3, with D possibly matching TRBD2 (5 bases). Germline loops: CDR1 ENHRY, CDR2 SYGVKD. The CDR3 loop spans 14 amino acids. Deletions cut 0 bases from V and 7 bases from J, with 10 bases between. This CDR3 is CAISESGGRNEQFF. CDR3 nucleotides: TGTGCCATCAGTGAGTCAGGAGGCCGGAATGAGCAGTTCTTC.

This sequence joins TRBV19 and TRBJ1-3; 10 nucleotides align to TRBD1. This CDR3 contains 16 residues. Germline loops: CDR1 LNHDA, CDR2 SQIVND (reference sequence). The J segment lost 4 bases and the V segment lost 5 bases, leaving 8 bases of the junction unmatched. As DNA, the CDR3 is TGTGCCAGTAGTGCAACCGGGACAGGGGTCGGAAACACCATATATTTT. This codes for CASSATGTGVGNTIYF.

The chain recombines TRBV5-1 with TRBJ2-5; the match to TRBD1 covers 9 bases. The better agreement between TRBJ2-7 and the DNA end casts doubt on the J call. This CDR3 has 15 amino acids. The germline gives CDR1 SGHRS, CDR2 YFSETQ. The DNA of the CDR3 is TGCGCCAGCACCAACCCCGGGACAGGGTTCTACGAGCAGTACTTC. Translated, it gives CASTNPGTGFYEQYF.

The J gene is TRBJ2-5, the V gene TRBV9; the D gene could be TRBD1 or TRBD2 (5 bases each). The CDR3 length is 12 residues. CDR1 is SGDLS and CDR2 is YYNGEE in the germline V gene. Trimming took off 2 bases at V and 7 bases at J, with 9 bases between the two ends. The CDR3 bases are TGTGCCAGCAGCGTTGGGGACGGGACCCAGTACTTC. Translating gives CASSVGDGTQYF.

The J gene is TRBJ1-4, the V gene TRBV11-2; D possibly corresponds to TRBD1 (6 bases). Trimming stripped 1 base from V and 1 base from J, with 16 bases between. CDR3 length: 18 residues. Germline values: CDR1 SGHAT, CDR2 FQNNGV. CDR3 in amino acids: CASSLVGGMGETNEKLFF. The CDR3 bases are TGTGCCAGCAGCTTAGTAGGGGGAATGGGGGAAACTAATGAAAAACTGTTTTTT.

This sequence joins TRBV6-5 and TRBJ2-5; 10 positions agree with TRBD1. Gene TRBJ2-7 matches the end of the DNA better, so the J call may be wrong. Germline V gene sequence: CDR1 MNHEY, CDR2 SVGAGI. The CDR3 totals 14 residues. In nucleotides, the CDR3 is TGTGCCAGCAGTTCGTGGGGACAGGGGAACGAGCAGTACTTC. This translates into CASSSWGQGNEQYF.

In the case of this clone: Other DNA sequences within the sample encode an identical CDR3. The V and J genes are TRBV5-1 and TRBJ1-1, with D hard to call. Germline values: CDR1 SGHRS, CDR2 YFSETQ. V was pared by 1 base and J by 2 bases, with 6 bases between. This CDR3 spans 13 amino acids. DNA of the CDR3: TGCGCCAGCAGCTTGAACCGCAACACTGAAGCTTTCTTT. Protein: CASSLNRNTEAFF.

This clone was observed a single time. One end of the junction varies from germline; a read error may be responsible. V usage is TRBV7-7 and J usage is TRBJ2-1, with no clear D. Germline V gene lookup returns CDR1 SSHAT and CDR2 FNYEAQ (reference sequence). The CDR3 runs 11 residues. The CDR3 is CASSQRNEQFF. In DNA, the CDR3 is TGTGCTAGCAGCCAGAGGAATGAGCAGTTCTTC.

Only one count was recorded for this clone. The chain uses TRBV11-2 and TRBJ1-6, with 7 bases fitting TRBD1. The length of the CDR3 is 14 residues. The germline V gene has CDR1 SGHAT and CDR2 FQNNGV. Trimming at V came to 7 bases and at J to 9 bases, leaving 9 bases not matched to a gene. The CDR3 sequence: CASTHPGQISPLHF. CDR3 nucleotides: TGTGCCAGCACCCATCCGGGACAGATTTCACCCCTCCACTTT.

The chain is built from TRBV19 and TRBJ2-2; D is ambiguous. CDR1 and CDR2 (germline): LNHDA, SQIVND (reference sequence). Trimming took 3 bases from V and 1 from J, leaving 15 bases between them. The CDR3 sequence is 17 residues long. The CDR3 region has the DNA TGTGCCAGTAGTATCAGGCTCGACCGAATGAACACCGGGGAGCTGTTTTTT. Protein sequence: CASSIRLDRMNTGELFF.

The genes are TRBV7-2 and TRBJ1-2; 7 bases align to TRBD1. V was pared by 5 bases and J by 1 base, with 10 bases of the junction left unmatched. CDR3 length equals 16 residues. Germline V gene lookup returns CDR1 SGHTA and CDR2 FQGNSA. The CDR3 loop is CASSGNLQGINYGYTF. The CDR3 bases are TGTGCCAGCAGCGGCAACCTACAGGGGATTAACTATGGCTACACCTTC.

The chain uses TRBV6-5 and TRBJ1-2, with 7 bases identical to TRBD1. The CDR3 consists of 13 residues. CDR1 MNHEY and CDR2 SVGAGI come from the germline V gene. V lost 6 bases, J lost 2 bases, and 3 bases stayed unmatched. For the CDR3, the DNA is TGTGCCAGCAGCCGACAGGGAAACTATGGCTACACCTTC. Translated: CASSRQGNYGYTF.

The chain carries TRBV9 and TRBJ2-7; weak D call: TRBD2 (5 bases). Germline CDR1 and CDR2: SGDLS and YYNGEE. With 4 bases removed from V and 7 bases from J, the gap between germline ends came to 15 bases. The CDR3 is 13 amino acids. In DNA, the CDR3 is TGTGCCAGCAGCCCGAGGCCCGGCGGGGAGCAGTACTTC. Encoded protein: CASSPRPGGEQYF.

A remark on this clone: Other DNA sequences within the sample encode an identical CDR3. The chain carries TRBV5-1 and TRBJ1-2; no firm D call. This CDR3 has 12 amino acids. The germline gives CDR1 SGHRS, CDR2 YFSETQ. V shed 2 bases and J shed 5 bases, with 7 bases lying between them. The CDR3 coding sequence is TGCGCCAGCAGCTTAGAGGGTTATGGCTACACCTTC. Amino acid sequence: CASSLEGYGYTF.

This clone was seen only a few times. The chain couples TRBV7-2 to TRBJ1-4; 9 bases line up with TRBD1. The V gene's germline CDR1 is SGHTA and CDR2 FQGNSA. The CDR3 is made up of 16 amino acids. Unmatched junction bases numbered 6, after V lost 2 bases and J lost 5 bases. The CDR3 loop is CASSLSAGQGNEKLFF. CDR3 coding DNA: TGTGCCAGCAGCTTATCAGCCGGACAGGGGAATGAAAAACTGTTTTTT.

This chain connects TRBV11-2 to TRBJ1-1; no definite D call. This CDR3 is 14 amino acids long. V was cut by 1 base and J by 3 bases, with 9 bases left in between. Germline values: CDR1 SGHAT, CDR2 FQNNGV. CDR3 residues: CASSLGRRDTEAFF. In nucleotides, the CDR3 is TGTGCCAGCAGCTTAGGCAGGCGGGACACTGAAGCTTTCTTT.

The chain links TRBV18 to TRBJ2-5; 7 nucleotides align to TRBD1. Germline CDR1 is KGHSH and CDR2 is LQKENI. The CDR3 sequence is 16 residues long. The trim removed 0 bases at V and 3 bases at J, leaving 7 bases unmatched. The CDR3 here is CASSPPNQGVKETQYF. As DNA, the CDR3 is TGTGCCAGCTCACCACCCAACCAGGGGGTTAAAGAGACCCAGTACTTC.